This T cell receptor beta chain was sequenced during a study of blood T cell repertoires in COVID-19. Looking at the study overall: Spain, Italy and the United States supplied samples that represented acute and convalescent COVID-19. T cells, B-cell-depleted T cells, or PBMCs supplied cDNA or gDNA.

As originally analysed: Amplification of reference gene primers provided the estimated nucleated cell counts. Only in-frame clones appear in the TCRdb table, and some are missing; sequencing was by immunoSEQ multiplex PCR. V, J and clone size are taken as reported in that table, and D and trimming were inferred from the DNA itself. Of about 240,000 clones in the sample, about nine tenths were seen once. From germline, CDR1 is SNHLY and CDR2 FYNNEI. The CDR3 is 16 amino acids. V lost 6 bases, J lost 3 bases, and 10 bases stayed unmatched. The rearrangement uses TRBV2 and TRBJ2-3, with TRBD1 matching 9 bases. The receptor was derived from a man aged 60 to 75 who had recovered from COVID-19. The sequencing input was peripheral blood. CDR3 in amino acids: CASSRPQGAATDTQYF. The CDR3 DNA reads as TGTGCCAGCAGCAGACCACAGGGGGCAGCAACAGATACGCAGTATTTT. The full variable domain, in which reference TRBV2 and TRBJ2-3 provide the parts outside the CDR3, is EPEVTQTPSHQVTQMGQEVILRCVPISNHLYFYWYRQILGQKVEFLVSFYNNEISEKSEIFDDQFSVERPDGSNFTLKIRSTKLEDSAMYFCASSRPQGAATDTQYFGPGTRLTVL.